This TCR beta chain was identified in a study of immune cell composition in non-small cell lung cancer. Comment on this clone: As yet, its antigen is unknown.

Broader study findings: Tumour-reactive clones were not shown to match dominant in vivo tumour clones. Smoking pack-years did not significantly correlate with tumour TCR-beta clonality. Tumour-associated clones >0.5% occurred in approximately 31% of adenocarcinomas, over 60% of squamous.

The CDR3 sequence is 14 residues long. From germline, CDR1 is SGHDN and CDR2 FVKESK. V was shortened by 3 bases and J by 2 bases, with 11 bases between the two germline ends. Normal lung was taken at the farthest possible site, at least 3 cm from tumour. DNA was extracted from unsorted cell suspensions stored frozen. Here immunoSEQ multiplex PCR was the method, and the copy in TCRdb shows in-frame clones only, minus some. The sample includes around 3,500 clones, roughly four fifths of them seen just once. This clonotype was obtained from a human donor with non-small cell lung cancer. The chain joins TRBV14 to TRBJ2-7, with D possibly matching TRBD1 (5 bases). The sequenced material came from non-adjacent lung tissue. For the CDR3, the DNA is TGTGCCAGCAGCCATCCAAAAGGGGCCTACGAGCAGTACTTC. It specifies CASSHPKGAYEQYF.